The 3 T cell receptor beta chains presented below share a single source sample, sequenced in a study of radiotherapy plus CTLA-4 blockade in lung cancer. Produced via immunoSEQ multiplex PCR; TCRdb's table is partial and in-frame only. This sample has 45,000 to 55,000 clones, with around 85% found just once. The sample here was peripheral blood, taken from a patient treated with radiotherapy plus ipilimumab. The receptors were sampled from a human donor with non-small cell lung cancer who had a partial response to radiotherapy plus ipilimumab.

The gene calls are TRBV19 and TRBJ2-7; TRBD1 might be the D (7 bases). This CDR3 region has 14 residues. The ends were cut back, 5 bases at V and 5 bases at J, with 16 bases in the middle. Germline loops: CDR1 LNHDA, CDR2 SQIVND (reference sequence). In DNA form, the CDR3 reads TGTGCCAGTAGTCAGGGGGGCAGGGGCAACGAGCAGTACTTC. This sequence encodes CASSQGGRGNEQYF. Complete variable domain (other parts from reference TRBV19 and TRBJ2-7): DGGITQSPKYLFRKEGQNVTLSCEQNLNHDAMYWYRQDPGQGLRLIYYSQIVNDFQKGDIAEGYSVSREKKESFPLTVTSAQKNPTAFYLCASSQGGRGNEQYFGPGTRLTVT.

This clone was recorded a few times. The CDR3 sequence is CASSLVTLAGSNEQFF. CDR3 DNA sequence: TGTGCCAGCAGCTTAGTAACCCTAGCGGGGTCCAATGAGCAGTTCTTC. J is TRBJ2-1 and V is TRBV7-2; 9 positions match TRBD2. The CDR3 consists of 16 residues. The trim removed 1 base at V and 6 bases at J, leaving 7 bases unmatched. Germline assignment: CDR1 SGHTA and CDR2 FQGNSA.

V usage is TRBV27 and J usage is TRBJ2-3, with TRBD2 matching over 11 bases. Looked up from germline, CDR1 is MNHEY and CDR2 is SMNVEV (reference sequence). V was pared by 5 bases and J by 5 bases, with 6 bases of the junction left unmatched. The CDR3 runs to 15 residues. The CDR3 loop reads CASSTGLAGLDTQYF. DNA of the CDR3: TGTGCCAGCAGTACCGGACTAGCGGGTTTAGATACGCAGTATTTT.